This TCR beta chain was sequenced during a study of cytomegalovirus exposure and HLA in healthy donors. The study ran its PCR with 60 Vbeta and 13 Jbeta primers. TCRdb's copy holds only in-frame clones and misses some; the assay was immunoSEQ multiplex PCR. The top ten clones hold 4.3% of a sample with 150,000 to 200,000 clones, less than 80% of them seen once. Trimming removed 11 bases from V and 5 bases from J; junction bases left unmatched: 15. CDR1 and CDR2 (germline): ENHRY, SYGVKD. The CDR3 runs to 14 residues. Sequenced input: PBMCs. This sequence originates from a man aged 35 to 55 in good health and CMV-seronegative. The rearrangement links TRBV10-3 to TRBJ2-7; TRBD1 agrees at 7 bases. The CDR3 DNA sequence: TGTGCCCCCCAGGTGACAGGGAAAAACGACGAGCAGTACTTC. It specifies CAPQVTGKNDEQYF.